Presented here are 3 T cell receptor beta chains from one specimen sequenced in a study of blood T cell repertoires in COVID-19. Here immunoSEQ multiplex PCR was the method, and the copy in TCRdb shows in-frame clones only, minus some. The table lists 400,000 to 450,000 clones, around 90% of them singletons. The material sequenced was PBMCs or T cells enriched from blood (not recorded which). Receptors originate from a man aged 18 to 35 who had recovered from COVID-19.

The genes are TRBV5-6 and TRBJ1-1, with a tentative D call TRBD1 (5 bases). The V end lost 0 bases, the J end lost 5 bases, and 8 bases lay between the germline ends. Per germline, CDR1 SGHDT and CDR2 YYEEEE. The CDR3 runs 13 residues. The CDR3 is CASSLGAGTEAFF. In nucleotides, the CDR3 is TGTGCCAGCAGCTTGGGGGCAGGGACTGAAGCTTTCTTT.

A single count supports this clone. The chain is built from TRBV27 and TRBJ2-7, with a weak D call TRBD2 (7 bases). The ends were cut back, 4 bases at V and 13 bases at J, with 26 bases in the middle. Germline-derived CDR1 and CDR2 are MNHEY and SMNVEV (reference sequence). The CDR3 is 15 residues long. The CDR3 is CASSSRRGGQVIIYF. The DNA of the CDR3 is TGTGCCAGCAGTTCGCGTAGGGGGGGCCAGGTAATTATCTACTTC.

The V call is TRBV27, the J call TRBJ1-1; TRBD1 aligns across 7 bases. The CDR3 contains 17 residues. The junction had 9 bases not matched to a gene; V was cut back by 2 bases and J by 0 bases. Germline V CDR1 and CDR2: MNHEY, SMNVEV (reference sequence). CDR3 residues: CASSLLGQAEMNTEAFF. For the CDR3, the DNA is TGTGCCAGCAGTTTACTAGGACAGGCAGAGATGAACACTGAAGCTTTCTTT.